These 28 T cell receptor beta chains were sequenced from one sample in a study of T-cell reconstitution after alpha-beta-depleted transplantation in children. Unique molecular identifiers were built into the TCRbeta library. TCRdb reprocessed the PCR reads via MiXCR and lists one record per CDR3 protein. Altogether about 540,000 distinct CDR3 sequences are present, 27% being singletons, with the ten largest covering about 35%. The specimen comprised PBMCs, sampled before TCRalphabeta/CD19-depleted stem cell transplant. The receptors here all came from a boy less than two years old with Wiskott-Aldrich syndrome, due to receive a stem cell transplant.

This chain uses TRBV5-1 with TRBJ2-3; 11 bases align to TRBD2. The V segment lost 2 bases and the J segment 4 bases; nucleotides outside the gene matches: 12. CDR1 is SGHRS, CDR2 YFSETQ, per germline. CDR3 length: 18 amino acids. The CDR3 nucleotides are TGCGCCAGCAGCTTTAACACCCGACTAGCGGGAAACGCAGATACGCAGTATTTT. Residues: CASSFNTRLAGNADTQYF. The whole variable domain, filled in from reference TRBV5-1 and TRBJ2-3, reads KAGVTQTPRYLIKTRGQQVTLSCSPISGHRSVSWYQQTPGQGLQFLFEYFSETQRNKGNFPGRFSGRQFSNSRSEMNVSTLELGDSALYLCASSFNTRLAGNADTQYFGPGTRLTVL.

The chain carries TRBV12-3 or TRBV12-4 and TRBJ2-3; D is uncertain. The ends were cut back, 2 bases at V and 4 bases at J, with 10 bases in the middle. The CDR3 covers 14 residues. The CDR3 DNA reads TGTGCCAGCAGTTTAAAGGCTAGTTCAGATACGCAGTATTTT. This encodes CASSLKASSDTQYF.

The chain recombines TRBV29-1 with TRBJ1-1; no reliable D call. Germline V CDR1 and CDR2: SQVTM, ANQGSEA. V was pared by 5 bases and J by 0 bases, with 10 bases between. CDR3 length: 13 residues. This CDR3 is CSVSRTLNTEAFF. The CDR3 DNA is TGCAGCGTTTCCAGGACCTTGAACACTGAAGCTTTCTTT.

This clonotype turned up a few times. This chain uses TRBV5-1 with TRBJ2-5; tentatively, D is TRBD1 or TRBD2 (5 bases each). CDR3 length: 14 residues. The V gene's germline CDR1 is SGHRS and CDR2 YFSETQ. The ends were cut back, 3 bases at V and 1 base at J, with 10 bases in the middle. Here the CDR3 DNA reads TGCGCCAGCAGCTGGGCAGGGACCCAAGAGACCCAGTACTTC. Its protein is CASSWAGTQETQYF.

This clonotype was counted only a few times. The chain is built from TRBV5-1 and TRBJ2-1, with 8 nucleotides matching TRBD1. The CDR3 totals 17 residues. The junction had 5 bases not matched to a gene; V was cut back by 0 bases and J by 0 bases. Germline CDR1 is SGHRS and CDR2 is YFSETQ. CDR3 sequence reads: CASSLGTGFSSYNEQFF. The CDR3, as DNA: TGCGCCAGCAGCTTGGGGACAGGGTTTAGCTCCTACAATGAGCAGTTCTTC.

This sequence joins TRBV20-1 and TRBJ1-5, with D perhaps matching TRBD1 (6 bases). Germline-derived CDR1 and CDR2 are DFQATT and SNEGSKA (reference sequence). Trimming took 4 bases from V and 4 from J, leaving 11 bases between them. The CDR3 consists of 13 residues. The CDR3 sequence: CSAIRDINQPQHF. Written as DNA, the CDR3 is TGCAGTGCTATCCGGGACATTAATCAGCCCCAGCATTTT.

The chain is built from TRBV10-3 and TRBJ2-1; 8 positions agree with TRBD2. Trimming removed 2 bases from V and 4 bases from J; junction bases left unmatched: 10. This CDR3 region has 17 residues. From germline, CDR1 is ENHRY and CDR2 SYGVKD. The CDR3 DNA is TGTGCCATCAGTGAGGGAACTACTAGCGGACCATACAATGAGCAGTTCTTC. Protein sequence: CAISEGTTSGPYNEQFF.

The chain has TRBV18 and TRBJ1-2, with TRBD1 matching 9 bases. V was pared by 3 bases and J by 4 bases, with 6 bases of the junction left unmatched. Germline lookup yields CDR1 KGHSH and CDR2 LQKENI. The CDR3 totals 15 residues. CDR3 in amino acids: CASSPGQGKSYGYTF. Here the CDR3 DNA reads TGTGCCAGCTCACCGGGACAGGGCAAATCCTATGGCTACACCTTC.

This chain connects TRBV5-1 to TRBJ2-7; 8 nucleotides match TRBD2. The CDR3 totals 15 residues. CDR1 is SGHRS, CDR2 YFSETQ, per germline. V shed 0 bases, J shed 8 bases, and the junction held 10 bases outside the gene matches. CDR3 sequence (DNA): TGCGCCAGCAGCTTGGCGGGGACTAGGCGAGCCCAGCAGTACTTC. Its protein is CASSLAGTRRAQQYF.

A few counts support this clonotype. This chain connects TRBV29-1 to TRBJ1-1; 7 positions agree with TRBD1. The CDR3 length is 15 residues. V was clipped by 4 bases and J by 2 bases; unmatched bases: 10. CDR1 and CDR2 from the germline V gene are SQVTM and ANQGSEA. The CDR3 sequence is CSVGKTGAINTEAFF. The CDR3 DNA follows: TGCAGCGTTGGAAAAACAGGGGCCATCAACACTGAAGCTTTCTTT.

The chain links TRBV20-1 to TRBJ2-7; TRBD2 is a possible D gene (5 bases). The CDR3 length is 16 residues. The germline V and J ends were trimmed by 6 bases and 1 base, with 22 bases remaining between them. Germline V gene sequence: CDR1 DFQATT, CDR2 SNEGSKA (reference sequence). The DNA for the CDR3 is TGCAGTGCCCCTGTGAGGAAGCGGAGCTTATCCTACGAGCAGTACTTC. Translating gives CSAPVRKRSLSYEQYF.

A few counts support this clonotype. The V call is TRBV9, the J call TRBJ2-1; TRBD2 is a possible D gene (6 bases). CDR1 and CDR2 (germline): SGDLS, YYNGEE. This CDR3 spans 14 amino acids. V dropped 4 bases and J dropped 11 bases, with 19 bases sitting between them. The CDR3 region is CASSPSMGTVKQFF. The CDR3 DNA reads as TGTGCCAGCAGCCCCTCGATGGGGACTGTAAAGCAGTTCTTC.

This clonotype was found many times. The CDR3 spells CASSLDRGNTGELFF. The CDR3 nucleotides are TGCGCCAGCAGCTTGGACAGGGGGAACACCGGGGAGCTGTTTTTT. The rearrangement links TRBV5-1 to TRBJ2-2; 7 positions agree with TRBD1. Looked up from germline, CDR1 is SGHRS and CDR2 is YFSETQ. The CDR3 runs to 15 residues. J lost 1 base, V lost 0 bases, and 0 bases had no gene match.

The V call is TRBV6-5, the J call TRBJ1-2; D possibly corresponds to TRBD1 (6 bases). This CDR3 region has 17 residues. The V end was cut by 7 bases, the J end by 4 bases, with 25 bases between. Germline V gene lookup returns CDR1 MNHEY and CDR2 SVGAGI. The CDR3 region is CASTFRIHPGESYGYTF. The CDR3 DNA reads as TGTGCCAGCACTTTTCGTATACACCCAGGGGAGAGCTATGGCTACACCTTC.

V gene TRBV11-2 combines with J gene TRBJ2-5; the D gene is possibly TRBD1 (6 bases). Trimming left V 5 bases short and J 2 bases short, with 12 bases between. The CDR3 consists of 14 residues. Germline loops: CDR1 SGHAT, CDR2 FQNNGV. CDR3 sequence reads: CASSPPGTQETQYF. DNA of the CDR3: TGTGCCAGCAGCCCGCCCGGGACACAAGAGACCCAGTACTTC.

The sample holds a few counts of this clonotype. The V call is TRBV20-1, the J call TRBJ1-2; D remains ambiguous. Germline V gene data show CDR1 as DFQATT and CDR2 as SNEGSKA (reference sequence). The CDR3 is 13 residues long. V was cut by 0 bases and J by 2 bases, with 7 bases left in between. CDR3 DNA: TGCAGTGCTAGAGATGCCCAGAACTATGGCTACACCTTC. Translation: CSARDAQNYGYTF.

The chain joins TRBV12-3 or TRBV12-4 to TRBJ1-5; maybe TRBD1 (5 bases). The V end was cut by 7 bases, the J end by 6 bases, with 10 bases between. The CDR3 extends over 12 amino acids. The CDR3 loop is CASNERGQPQHF. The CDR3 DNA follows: TGTGCCAGCAACGAGAGGGGTCAGCCCCAGCATTTT.

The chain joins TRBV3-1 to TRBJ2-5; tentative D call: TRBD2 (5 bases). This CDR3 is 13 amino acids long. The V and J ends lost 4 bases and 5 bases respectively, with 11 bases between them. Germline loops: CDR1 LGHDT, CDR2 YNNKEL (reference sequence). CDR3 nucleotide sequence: TGTGCCAGCAGCCCAACCCGGAGGGAGACCCAGTACTTC. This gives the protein CASSPTRRETQYF.

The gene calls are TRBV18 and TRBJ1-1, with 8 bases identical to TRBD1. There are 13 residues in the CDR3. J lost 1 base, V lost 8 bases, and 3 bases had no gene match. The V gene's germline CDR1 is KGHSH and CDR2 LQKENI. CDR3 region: CASVDRGNTEAFF. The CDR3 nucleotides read TGTGCCAGCGTTGACAGGGGGAACACTGAAGCTTTCTTT.

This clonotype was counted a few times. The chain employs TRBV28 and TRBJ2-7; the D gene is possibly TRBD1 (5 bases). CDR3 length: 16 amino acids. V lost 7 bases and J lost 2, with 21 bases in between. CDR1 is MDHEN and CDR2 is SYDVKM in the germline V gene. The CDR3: CASKEFRAGKTYEQYF. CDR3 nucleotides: TGTGCCAGCAAGGAATTTAGGGCAGGGAAGACCTACGAGCAGTACTTC. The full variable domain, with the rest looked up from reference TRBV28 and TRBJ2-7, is DVKVTQSSRYLVKRTGEKVFLECVQDMDHENMFWYRQDPGLGLRLIYFSYDVKMKEKGDIPEGYSVSREKKERFSLILESASTNQTSMYLCASKEFRAGKTYEQYFGPGTRLTVT.

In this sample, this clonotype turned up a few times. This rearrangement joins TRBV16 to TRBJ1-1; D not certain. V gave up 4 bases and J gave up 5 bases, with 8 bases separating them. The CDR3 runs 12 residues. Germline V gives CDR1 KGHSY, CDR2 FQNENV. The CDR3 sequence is CASSRRGTEAFF. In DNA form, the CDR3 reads TGTGCCAGCAGCCGGAGAGGTACTGAAGCTTTCTTT. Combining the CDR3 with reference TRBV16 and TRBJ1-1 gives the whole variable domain GEEVAQTPKHLVRGEGQKAKLYCAPIKGHSYVFWYQQVLKNEFKFLISFQNENVFDETGMPKERFSAKCLPNSPCSLEIQATKLEDSAVYFCASSRRGTEAFFGQGTRLTVV.

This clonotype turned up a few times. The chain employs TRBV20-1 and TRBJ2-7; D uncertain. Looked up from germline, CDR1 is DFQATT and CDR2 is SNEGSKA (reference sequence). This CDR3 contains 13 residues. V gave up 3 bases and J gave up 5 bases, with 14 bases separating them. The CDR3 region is CSARAMEFHEQYF. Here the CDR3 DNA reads TGCAGTGCTAGGGCAATGGAATTTCACGAGCAGTACTTC.

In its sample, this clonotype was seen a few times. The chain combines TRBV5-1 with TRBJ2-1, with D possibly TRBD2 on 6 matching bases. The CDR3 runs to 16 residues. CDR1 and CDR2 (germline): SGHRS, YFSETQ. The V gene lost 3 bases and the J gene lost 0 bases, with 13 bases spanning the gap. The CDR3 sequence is CASSYQGLGSYNEQFF. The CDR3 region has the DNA TGCGCCAGCAGCTACCAGGGACTCGGCTCCTACAATGAGCAGTTCTTC.

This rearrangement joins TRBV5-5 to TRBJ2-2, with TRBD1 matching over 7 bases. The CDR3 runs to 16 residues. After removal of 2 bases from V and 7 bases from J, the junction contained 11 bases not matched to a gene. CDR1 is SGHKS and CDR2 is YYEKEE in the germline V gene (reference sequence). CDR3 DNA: TGTGCCAGCAGCTTTACTTTCGACAGGGTAGTCGGGGAGCTGTTTTTT. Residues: CASSFTFDRVVGELFF.

DNA of the CDR3: TGTGCCAGCAGCCGCCGCGCTTCGGACAGCCGAACTTCCTACAATGAGCAGTTCTTC. It specifies CASSRRASDSRTSYNEQFF. The chain uses TRBV11-2 and TRBJ2-1, with D maybe TRBD1 (6 bases). V was trimmed by 5 bases and J by 1 base, leaving 24 bases between them. Germline V lookup: CDR1 SGHAT, CDR2 FQNNGV. The CDR3 sequence is 19 residues long.

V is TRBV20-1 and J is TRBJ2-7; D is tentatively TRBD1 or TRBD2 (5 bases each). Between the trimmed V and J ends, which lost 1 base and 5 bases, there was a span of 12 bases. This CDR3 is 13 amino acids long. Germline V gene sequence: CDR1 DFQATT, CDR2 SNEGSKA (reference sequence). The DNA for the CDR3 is TGCAGTGCTAGAGCCCGGGACCTAAACGAGCAGTACTTC. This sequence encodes CSARARDLNEQYF.

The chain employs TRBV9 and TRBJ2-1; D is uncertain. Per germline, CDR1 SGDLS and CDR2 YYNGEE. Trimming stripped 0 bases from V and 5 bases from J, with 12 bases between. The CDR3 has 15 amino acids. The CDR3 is CASSVGQILNNEQFF. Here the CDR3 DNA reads TGTGCCAGCAGCGTAGGTCAGATACTGAACAATGAGCAGTTCTTC.

CDR3 bases: TGTGCCAGCAGTTCACGGGGGTACTCCTACGAGCAGTACTTC. It yields the protein CASSSRGYSYEQYF. The chain has TRBV7-2 and TRBJ2-7, with D perhaps matching TRBD2 (6 bases). V was shortened by 6 bases and J by 0 bases, with 12 bases between the two germline ends. The CDR3 loop spans 14 amino acids. CDR1 and CDR2 (germline): SGHTA, FQGNSA. Full variable domain (rest looked up from reference TRBV7-2 and TRBJ2-7): GAGVSQSPSNKVTEKGKDVELRCDPISGHTALYWYRQSLGQGLEFLIYFQGNSAPDKSGLPSDRFSAERTGGSVSTLTIQRTQQEDSAVYLCASSSRGYSYEQYFGPGTRLTVT.